These T cell receptor beta chains were read from a single sample in a study of CD8+ T cells in alopecia areata. Generated by immunoSEQ multiplex PCR, the TCRdb table keeps only in-frame clones and is missing some. The table shows 60,000 to 65,000 clones, with 44% occurring only once. The sample taken for sequencing was NKG2D-low CD8+ T cells sorted from blood. Source of these receptors: a human donor with alopecia areata. Both conserved end residues are part of each CDR3. The order of the fields is D gene, V gene, clone size, J gene, CDR3 DNA, CDR3 protein. D genes are given only for firm matches. Size values are once, few and many counts, or a class for expanded clones, and some rows have none.

-	TRBV19	few	TRBJ1-1	TGTGCCAGTAGTATTGCCGACAGTAAGAACACTGAAGCTTTCTTT	CASSIADSKNTEAFF
-	TRBV7-9	-	TRBJ2-7	TGTGCCAGCAGCTCCCGGACAGAAGGCTCCTACGAGCAGTACTTC	CASSSRTEGSYEQYF
-	TRBV5-6	-	TRBJ2-7	TGTGCCAGCAGCCGCGGGACTTCTTTCTACGAGCAGTACTTC	CASSRGTSFYEQYF
TRBD1	TRBV10-3	few	TRBJ1-5	TGTGCCATCAGGGGGACAGGGAACAATCAGCCCCAGCATTTT	CAIRGTGNNQPQHF
-	TRBV4-2	-	TRBJ2-5	TGTGCCAGCAGTCAAGTCCTCTCTCCGGAAGAGACCCAGTACTTC	CASSQVLSPEETQYF
TRBD2	TRBV5-1	-	TRBJ2-7	TGCGCCAGCAGCTTGGCCCGGACTAGCGGGAGCTACGAGCAGTACTTC	CASSLARTSGSYEQYF
-	TRBV4-2	-	TRBJ2-7	TGTGCCAGCAGCCAAGGGGACGGAACCTACGAGCAGTACTTC	CASSQGDGTYEQYF
-	TRBV4-3	-	TRBJ2-3	TGCGCCAGCAGCCAAGATCGGGGGTTCACAGATACGCAGTATTTT	CASSQDRGFTDTQYF
TRBD1	TRBV14	few	TRBJ1-1	TGTGCCAGCAGCCAAACGACAGGGCGAGCTTTCTTT	CASSQTTGRAFF
-	TRBV13	-	TRBJ2-4	TGTGCCAGCAGCGGAGGGGCTGGAAACATTCAGTACTTC	CASSGGAGNIQYF
-	TRBV4-1	-	TRBJ1-2	TGCGCCAGCAGACCTTCAGGAGCCCCTGGCTACACCTTC	CASRPSGAPGYTF
-	TRBV13	-	TRBJ2-3	TGTGCCAGCAGCGAAGGCACAGATACGCAGTATTTT	CASSEGTDTQYF
TRBD1	TRBV27	-	TRBJ1-1	TGTGCCAGCAAAAACAGGGGAAGGGGCACTGAAGCTTTCTTT	CASKNRGRGTEAFF
-	TRBV27	-	TRBJ2-7	TGTGCCAGCAGCAAGGGTTGGCCGGAGGAGCAGTACTTC	CASSKGWPEEQYF
TRBD1	TRBV29-1	few	TRBJ1-2	TGCAGCGTCGTCCTCCGGGACAGAAACTATGGCTACACCTTC	CSVVLRDRNYGYTF
-	TRBV10-3	-	TRBJ2-4	TGTGCCATCACTTATGGACGGGGGCCAACGCCGGGCGTCGCCCTAGCCAAAAACATTCAGTACTTC	CAITYGRGPTPGVALAKNIQYF
TRBD1	TRBV2	-	TRBJ2-1	TGTGCCAGCAGTGAAGTCGGACCGAGACAGGGGGGTGGTGAGCAGTTCTTC	CASSEVGPRQGGGEQFF
-	TRBV4-1	medium-sized	TRBJ2-1	TGCGCCAGCAGCCAAGATCGGGGCCCAGGGTCTATTGCCTACAATGAGCAGTTCTTC	CASSQDRGPGSIAYNEQFF
TRBD2	TRBV7-2	-	TRBJ2-4	TGTGCCAGCAGCTTATCAGCGGGAGGCCTAAACATTCAGTACTTC	CASSLSAGGLNIQYF
-	TRBV30	-	TRBJ2-1	TGTGCCTGGAGCGCGACCAGGGTTTCCTACAATGAGCAGTTCTTC	CAWSATRVSYNEQFF
TRBD1	TRBV28	few	TRBJ2-4	TGTGCCAGCAACGTGGGACAGGGGGCCAACATTCAGTACTTC	CASNVGQGANIQYF
-	TRBV30	-	TRBJ2-5	TGTGCCTGGCTGAGGGAGACCCAGTACTTC	CAWLRETQYF
-	TRBV29-1	few	TRBJ2-5	TGCAGCGCCAGTATGGGATTGGGGGACATACCGCAAGAGACCCAGTACTTC	CSASMGLGDIPQETQYF
-	TRBV7-9	few	TRBJ1-1	TGTGCCAGCAGCTTAGACAACACTGAAGCTTTCTTT	CASSLDNTEAFF
-	TRBV13	-	TRBJ2-7	TGTGCCAGCTCCGCAGAGGGAGCCTACGAGCAGTACTTC	CASSAEGAYEQYF
-	TRBV6-5	-	TRBJ2-2	TGTGCCAGCAGTTACTCGAGGGGGGCCACCGGGGAGCTGTTTTTT	CASSYSRGATGELFF
-	TRBV11-2	-	TRBJ2-5	TGTGCCAGCAGCTCTACCGGGAGTATCCCTCCAGAGACCCAGTACTTC	CASSSTGSIPPETQYF
TRBD1	TRBV7-9	few	TRBJ2-6	TGTGCCAGCAGCTCTGTGGACAGGGGGCCCGGGGCCAACGTCCTGACTTTC	CASSSVDRGPGANVLTF
-	TRBV5-1	-	TRBJ1-1	TGCGCCAGCAGCCTACTATACAACCTCCGGGACAATGGTGAAGCTTTCTTT	CASSLLYNLRDNGEAFF
-	TRBV4-3	-	TRBJ2-6	TGCGCCAGCAGCCAAGAACTCTCTGGGGCCAACGTCCTGACTTTC	CASSQELSGANVLTF
-	TRBV15	few	TRBJ1-2	TGTGCCACCAGCAGAGATCTCGACTATGGCTACACCTTC	CATSRDLDYGYTF
-	TRBV6-6	-	TRBJ2-5	TGTGCCAGCAGTTACTCTCCGGGTGGCGTGGAGACCCAGTACTTC	CASSYSPGGVETQYF
-	TRBV27	few	TRBJ2-7	TGTGCCAGCAGTTTGTCCTGGGGTAGGCCCTACGAGCAGTACTTC	CASSLSWGRPYEQYF
-	TRBV29-1	-	TRBJ2-2	TGCAGCGTTGAGAGGCAGAACACCGGGGAGCTGTTTTTT	CSVERQNTGELFF
-	TRBV7-9	-	TRBJ2-7	TGTGCCAGCAGTTTTCCGGGCGAGCAGTACTTC	CASSFPGEQYF
-	TRBV5-6	-	TRBJ2-5	TGTGCCAGCAGCCAGGGGTACCAAGAGACCCAGTACTTC	CASSQGYQETQYF
-	TRBV7-8	-	TRBJ2-7	TGTGCCAGCAGCTTGCGGCAGAGGACAGCCGACTACGAGCAGTACTTC	CASSLRQRTADYEQYF
-	TRBV13	-	TRBJ2-3	TGTGCCAGCAGCTTGGGGTTTACGCAGTATTTT	CASSLGFTQYF
-	TRBV7-9	few	TRBJ2-7	TGTGCCAGCAGCTTCTCCTACGAGCAGTACTTC	CASSFSYEQYF
-	TRBV15	few	TRBJ1-1	TGTGCCACCAGCAGAACCGGACGGACGAACACTGAAGCTTTCTTT	CATSRTGRTNTEAFF
TRBD2	TRBV9	-	TRBJ2-2	TGTGCCAGCAGCGTCGGCGGGGGAACCGGGGAGCTGTTTTTT	CASSVGGGTGELFF
-	TRBV7-3	-	TRBJ2-7	TGTGCCAGCAGCTTCGGGTCCTCCACCGAGCAGTACTTC	CASSFGSSTEQYF
TRBD2	TRBV7-3	-	TRBJ2-3	TGTGCCAGCAGCCCTAGACGGCGGGGGGCCTTGGGAGATACGCAGTATTTT	CASSPRRRGALGDTQYF
TRBD1	TRBV7-2	-	TRBJ2-1	TGTGCCAGCAGCTTAGCCTGGGACAGGGCGGATGAGCAGTTCTTC	CASSLAWDRADEQFF
-	TRBV29-1	-	TRBJ2-7	TGCAGCGTTGATGACGGGTCCTACGAGCAGTACTTC	CSVDDGSYEQYF
-	TRBV29-1	few	TRBJ2-7	TGCAGCGTTGTGGGGGGGCGCTCCTACGAGCAGTACTTC	CSVVGGRSYEQYF
-	TRBV29-1	few	TRBJ1-2	TGCAGCGTTGAGAAGCGACGATACGGCTACACCTTC	CSVEKRRYGYTF
-	TRBV28	few	TRBJ2-2	TGTGCCAGCAGTTCCTCAGCGAGGGCGAGGGAGCTGTTTTTT	CASSSSARARELFF
-	TRBV9	-	TRBJ2-6	TGTGCCAGCAGCTTGATCGCCAACGTCCTGACTTTC	CASSLIANVLTF
-	TRBV2	-	TRBJ2-7	TGTGCCAGCAATGTGGCAGGGGCAAATTACGAGCAGTACTTC	CASNVAGANYEQYF
-	TRBV11-2	-	TRBJ2-7	TGTGCCAGCAGCTCGATCCGGGGCGACTACGAGCAGTACTTC	CASSSIRGDYEQYF
-	TRBV5-6	-	TRBJ2-1	TGTGCCAGCAGCTTGGCAGGGGATGATGAGCAGTTCTTC	CASSLAGDDEQFF
-	TRBV7-3	-	TRBJ1-1	TGTGCCAGCAGCTTAACCGGTAACGGTGAAGCTTTCTTT	CASSLTGNGEAFF
TRBD1	TRBV6-1	-	TRBJ1-4	TGTGCCAGCAGTGAAGTAACCGGGACAGGGGTCCGTGAAAAACTGTTTTTT	CASSEVTGTGVREKLFF
-	TRBV29-1	-	TRBJ2-3	TGCAGCAACTCTTGGACCGAGAGCACAGATACGCAGTATTTT	CSNSWTESTDTQYF